Listed here are 24 T cell receptor beta chains from one sample, sequenced in a study of vaccination effects on CD4 cells after COVID-19. At the end of approximately 10 days of culture, CD4+ T cells were isolated. Every participant took two doses of the BNT162b2 or mRNA-1273 vaccine. The assay was immunoSEQ multiplex PCR, and TCRdb's table has in-frame clones only and misses some. The sample carries approximately 74,000 clones, about 73% recorded once. These receptors' targets are unknown. Sequences were derived from CD4+ T cells from PBMCs cultured without peptide, sampled after COVID-19 vaccination. The receptors come from a human donor who received a COVID-19 vaccine.

The chain is built from TRBV7-9 and TRBJ2-7; the D gene could be TRBD1 or TRBD2 (5 bases each). CDR1 SEHNR and CDR2 FQNEAQ come from the germline V gene (reference sequence). The V and J ends lost 4 bases and 2 bases respectively, with 12 bases between them. The CDR3 sequence is 14 residues long. The CDR3 protein is CASSWASGPYEQYV. Here the CDR3 DNA reads TGTGCCAGCAGCTGGGCGTCGGGACCCTACGAGCAGTACGTC.

The chain combines TRBV27 with TRBJ1-2, with TRBD1 as a possible D gene (6 bases). This CDR3 region has 13 residues. CDR1 is MNHEY and CDR2 is SMNVEV in the germline V gene (reference sequence). V was cut by 10 bases and J by 3 bases, with 15 bases left in between. The DNA of the CDR3 is TGTGCCACCGGACAGACGTTAGACTATGGCTACACCTTC. Protein: CATGQTLDYGYTF.

This clone was counted a few times. The chain uses TRBV10-3 and TRBJ1-6; D is possibly TRBD1 (5 bases). CDR3 size: 16 residues. Germline V gives CDR1 ENHRY, CDR2 SYGVKD. V lost 0 bases to trimming and J lost 9 bases, with 15 bases between them. The CDR3 reads CAISESAGYLSSPLHF. The CDR3 DNA reads as TGTGCCATCAGTGAGTCGGCAGGGTACCTTAGTTCACCCCTCCACTTT.

The rearrangement links TRBV5-1 to TRBJ2-1; 15 bases line up with TRBD2. The germline V gene encodes CDR1 SGHRS and CDR2 YFSETQ. V dropped 4 bases and J dropped 7; count of bases not matched to a gene: 18. The CDR3 sequence is 20 residues long. The chain's CDR3 is CASSRYSGTSGGSHPNEQFF. CDR3 coding DNA: TGCGCCAGCAGCAGGTACTCCGGGACTAGCGGGGGGTCCCACCCGAATGAGCAGTTCTTC.

This chain links TRBV24-1 with TRBJ1-1; 9 bases line up with TRBD1. Per the germline V gene, CDR1 is KGHDR and CDR2 is SFDVKD. The length of the CDR3 is 15 residues. V shed 4 bases, J shed 6 bases, and the junction held 8 bases outside the gene matches. DNA for the CDR3: TGTGCCACCAGTGAGGCCGGGACAGGGACCCCTGAAGCTTTCTTT. This sequence encodes CATSEAGTGTPEAFF.

This chain uses TRBV4-1 with TRBJ2-3; TRBD1 aligns across 9 bases. CDR1 is MGHRA, CDR2 YSYEKL, per germline. The junction had 5 bases not matched to a gene; V was cut back by 0 bases and J by 1 base. This CDR3 has 17 residues. For the CDR3, the DNA is TGCGCCAGCAGCCAAGATTCCACAGGGGGCGGCACAGATACGCAGTATTTT. Its translation is CASSQDSTGGGTDTQYF.

This sequence joins TRBV7-2 and TRBJ1-4; maybe TRBD1 (6 bases). Between the trimmed V and J ends, which lost 5 bases and 7 bases, there was a span of 17 bases. There are 15 residues in the CDR3. Germline V gene data show CDR1 as SGHTA and CDR2 as FQGNSA. CDR3 bases: TGTGCCAGCAGCGTGTTGCGGACAGCAGGTGAAAAACTGTTTTTT. Translated: CASSVLRTAGEKLFF.

This clone occurred many times. The chain carries TRBV4-1 and TRBJ1-5; D unclear. Per germline, CDR1 MGHRA and CDR2 YSYEKL. The V end was cut by 3 bases, the J end by 7 bases, with 10 bases between. The CDR3 is made up of 13 amino acids. The CDR3 spells CASSQGKRQPQHF. The CDR3 DNA reads as TGCGCCAGCAGCCAGGGGAAGCGGCAGCCCCAGCATTTT.

The chain combines TRBV6-5 with TRBJ2-1; D is possibly TRBD1 or TRBD2 (5 bases each). Germline V gives CDR1 MNHEY, CDR2 SVGAGI. The CDR3 consists of 13 residues. V was trimmed by 4 bases and J by 5 bases, leaving 9 bases between them. The CDR3 reads CASSWGPNNEQFF. CDR3 sequence (DNA): TGTGCCAGCAGTTGGGGACCGAACAATGAGCAGTTCTTC.

This rearrangement joins TRBV6-4 to TRBJ2-1; D is uncertain. The CDR3 has 16 residues. Germline lookup yields CDR1 MRHNA and CDR2 SNTAGT. Trimming cost V 3 bases and J 0 bases, with 12 bases left between them. The CDR3 coding sequence is TGTGCCAGCAGTGAATCTTGGGGTATCTCCTACAATGAGCAGTTCTTC. Encoded protein: CASSESWGISYNEQFF.

This clone has a single count. V and J are TRBV7-9 and TRBJ2-5; 7 nucleotides align to TRBD1. This CDR3 comprises 14 residues. Trimming cost V 4 bases and J 5 bases; bases outside gene matches: 7. CDR1 is SEHNR and CDR2 is FQNEAQ in the germline V gene (reference sequence). The CDR3 nucleotides read TGTGCCAGCAGCTATTCAGGGGGAGACGAGACCCAGTACTTC. Its protein product is CASSYSGGDETQYF. The complete variable domain, with remaining parts taken from reference TRBV7-9 and TRBJ2-5, reads DTGVSQNPRHKITKRGQNVTFRCDPISEHNRLYWYRQTLGQGPEFLTYFQNEAQLEKSRLLSDRFSAERPKGSFSTLEIQRTEQGDSAMYLCASSYSGGDETQYFGPGTRLLVL.

CDR3 in amino acids: CASSYSARDNEQYV. Written as DNA, the CDR3 is TGTGCCAGCAGTTACTCGGCCAGGGATAACGAGCAGTACGTC. V is TRBV6-6 and J is TRBJ2-7, with D maybe TRBD1 (5 bases). There are 14 residues in the CDR3. CDR1 and CDR2 from the germline V gene are MNHNY and SVGAGI (reference sequence). With 0 bases removed from V and 5 bases from J, the gap between germline ends came to 11 bases.

The chain carries TRBV6-5 and TRBJ1-1, with D possibly TRBD1 on 6 matching bases. Trimming left V 5 bases short and J 2 bases short, with 9 bases between. The CDR3 runs 13 residues. Germline lookup yields CDR1 MNHEY and CDR2 SVGAGI. This chain's CDR3 is CASSRQVNTEAFF. The CDR3 coding sequence is TGTGCCAGCAGTAGACAGGTAAACACTGAAGCTTTCTTT.

V usage is TRBV6-2 or TRBV6-3 and J usage is TRBJ1-1; D possibly corresponds to TRBD1 (6 bases). This CDR3 spans 16 amino acids. The V end was cut by 4 bases, the J end by 1 base, with 16 bases between. Germline CDR1 is MNHEY and CDR2 is SVGEGT. The CDR3 loop reads CASSSPTGLRNTEAFF. CDR3 nucleotide sequence: TGTGCCAGCAGTTCACCAACAGGGTTACGGAACACTGAAGCTTTCTTT.

The chain combines TRBV28 with TRBJ1-1, with TRBD1 matching 7 bases. The germline CDR1 and CDR2 sequences are MDHEN and SYDVKM. V gave up 7 bases and J gave up 4 bases; unmatched junction bases: 9. The CDR3 length is 14 residues. CDR3 in DNA: TGTGCCAGCACCGTAGCCTACAGGGGCACTGAAGCTTTCTTT. Translation: CASTVAYRGTEAFF.

V is TRBV24-1 and J is TRBJ2-3; TRBD1 matches 9 bases. The ends lost 0 bases at V and 5 bases at J; junction bases unmatched: 2. Germline assignment: CDR1 KGHDR and CDR2 SFDVKD. This CDR3 has 15 amino acids. This CDR3 reads CATSDLSDRGDTQYF. CDR3 DNA: TGTGCCACCAGTGATTTGTCGGACAGGGGAGATACGCAGTATTTT.

The chain couples TRBV19 to TRBJ1-1; TRBD1 agrees at 8 bases. In germline, CDR1 is LNHDA, CDR2 SQIVND (reference sequence). The CDR3 spans 14 residues. V gave up 0 bases and J gave up 6 bases; unmatched junction bases: 3. The CDR3 sequence is CASSIDYRGSEAFF. The DNA for the CDR3 is TGTGCCAGTAGTATAGATTACAGGGGGTCTGAAGCTTTCTTT.

The chain has TRBV10-1 and TRBJ1-1; D might be TRBD1 (5 bases). The CDR3 totals 15 residues. V lost 6 bases to trimming and J lost 0 bases, with 14 bases between them. CDR1 and CDR2 from the germline V gene are WNHNN and SYGVQD (reference sequence). CDR3 sequence (DNA): TGCGCCAGCAGCCGGGACTCTAGGATGAACACTGAAGCTTTCTTT. Protein product: CASSRDSRMNTEAFF.

The V and J genes are TRBV2 and TRBJ2-1, with D perhaps matching TRBD2 (5 bases). Germline V lookup: CDR1 SNHLY, CDR2 FYNNEI. V lost 5 bases and J 4 bases, leaving 12 bases between the germline ends. This CDR3 comprises 14 residues. This chain's CDR3 is CASSIRTLYNEQFF. CDR3 coding DNA: TGTGCCAGCAGTATACGGACTCTATACAATGAGCAGTTCTTC.

The V gene is TRBV4-3, the J gene TRBJ1-2; D gene uncertain. With 4 bases removed from V and 5 bases from J, the gap between germline ends came to 17 bases. The CDR3 extends over 15 amino acids. The germline CDR1 and CDR2 sequences are LGHNA and YSLEER. The CDR3 nucleotides read TGCGCCAGCAGCCTGGGCAGAGGAATTACTTATGGCTACACCTTC. Residues: CASSLGRGITYGYTF.

This clone was counted between two and nine times. The rearrangement links TRBV4-2 to TRBJ1-2; D possibly corresponds to TRBD1 (5 bases). The V gene's germline CDR1 is LGHNA and CDR2 YNFKEQ. The CDR3 totals 15 residues. V was cut by 0 bases and J by 1 base, with 9 bases left in between. The CDR3 DNA reads as TGTGCCAGCAGCCAAGAGGCAGGGTATAACTATGGCTACACCTTC. Translating it yields CASSQEAGYNYGYTF.

V and J are TRBV9 and TRBJ1-1; D not resolved. This CDR3 contains 14 residues. Germline CDR1 is SGDLS and CDR2 is YYNGEE. V was shortened by 3 bases and J by 0 bases, with 9 bases between the two germline ends. CDR3 in amino acids: CASSAQLMNTEAFF. The CDR3 nucleotides are TGTGCCAGCAGCGCTCAGCTTATGAACACTGAAGCTTTCTTT.

V gene TRBV2 combines with J gene TRBJ2-7; D unresolved. The CDR3 is made up of 13 amino acids. Trimming took 6 bases from V and 2 from J, leaving 11 bases between them. Germline CDR1 SNHLY, CDR2 FYNNEI. The CDR3 is CASSLRDTYEQYV. CDR3 coding DNA: TGTGCCAGCAGCTTAAGAGACACCTACGAGCAGTACGTC.

This clone has a handful of counts. The chain combines TRBV12-3 or TRBV12-4 with TRBJ1-4; D not certain. This CDR3 region has 11 residues. V dropped 4 bases and J dropped 12 bases, with 9 bases sitting between them. The CDR3 is CASSSGIELFF. DNA of the CDR3: TGTGCCAGCAGTTCGGGGATAGAACTGTTTTTT.